The sequence of this TCR beta chain was determined in a study of T cells in Graves' hyperthyroidism and ophthalmopathy. Study-wide results and caveats: Blood held most thyroid clonotypes expanded above 0.001 frequency. A model built on 13 V-J features separated ophthalmopathy from stable hyperthyroidism.

RNA transcripts provided the source from which TCR beta CDR3 regions were amplified. When the TCR CDR3 underwent first-round RT-PCR, the HTBI primer set was used. TCRdb used MiXCR to reprocess the multiplex PCR reads, holding one entry per CDR3 protein. The data contain under 450,000 distinct CDR3 sequences, about a sixth of them singletons. Germline CDR1 reads MGHRA; CDR2 reads YSYEKL. The junction had 6 bases not matched to a gene; V was cut back by 4 bases and J by 5 bases. This CDR3 comprises 15 residues. With respect to this clonotype: Its antigen is still unknown.

The TCR originated in a woman aged 18 to 35 with Graves' hyperthyroidism. The rearrangement joins TRBV4-1 to TRBJ2-2; 8 bases are shared with TRBD1. Specimen: blood. CDR3 region: CASSLDRVSTGELFF. CDR3 in DNA: TGCGCCAGCAGCCTGGACAGGGTGTCGACCGGGGAGCTGTTTTTT.